This T cell receptor beta chain came from a study of T cell responses to AZD1222 COVID-19 vaccine. Method: immunoSEQ multiplex PCR; TCRdb's copy keeps in-frame clones and lacks some. Here the sample spans 80,000 or so clones, nearly 85% being singletons. V lost 3 bases and J lost 8; bases outside the gene matches: 8. Germline lookup yields CDR1 SEHNR and CDR2 FQNEAQ (reference sequence). The CDR3 has 15 amino acids. The clonotype originates from an adult in good health. This chain links TRBV7-9 with TRBJ1-4; 8 bases line up with TRBD1. The sequencing used peripheral blood, collected on day 0 of AZD1222 vaccination. CDR3 loop: CASSLDQGAEEKLFF. Written as DNA, the CDR3 is TGTGCCAGCAGCTTGGATCAGGGGGCCGAGGAAAAACTGTTTTTT.